This T cell receptor (beta chain) was captured in a study of early T cells in non-severe SARS-CoV-2 infection. Study in general: The study sequenced bulk RNA from unsorted whole blood, with chains unpaired.

From germline, CDR1 is MDHEN and CDR2 SYDVKM. V lost 6 bases to trimming and J lost 1 base; unmatched junction nucleotides: 3. The CDR3 consists of 13 residues. Unique molecular identifiers were affixed to single, distinct cDNA molecules. In TCRdb, the 5' RACE reads were re-called with MiXCR into one record per CDR3 protein. This table holds 65,000 to 85,000 distinct CDR3 sequences, less than 15% found once. The rearrangement uses TRBV28 and TRBJ2-7; 7 bases agree with TRBD1. The sequencing sample was made of whole blood. The source of this sequence is an adult who was a healthcare worker with PCR-confirmed SARS-CoV-2 infection or an uninfected control (not recorded which). The CDR3 DNA is TGTGCCAGCAGAGAACAGGGGTCCTACGAGCAGTACTTC. Encoded protein: CASREQGSYEQYF.